This record looks at one T cell receptor (beta chain) sequence and its context. These data come from a study of control samples from healthy donors and cancer patients. The table came from immunoSEQ multiplex PCR; TCRdb's copy has only in-frame clones and leaves some out. In the table there are approximately 230,000 clones, roughly 87% of which are singletons. The V end lost 4 bases, the J end lost 5 bases, and 14 bases lay between the germline ends. The CDR3 length is 14 residues. CDR1 is SNHLY, CDR2 FYNNEI, per germline. The rearrangement links TRBV2 to TRBJ2-5, with D perhaps TRBD1 (6 bases). The sequenced material came from PBMCs. The source of this sequence is a woman in her sixties with lung cancer. CDR3 sequence reads: CASSGGQTGETQYF. CDR3 DNA sequence: TGTGCCAGCAGTGGCGGACAGACTGGGGAGACCCAGTACTTC.